The 31 T cell receptor beta chains below come from one sample, sequenced in a study of healthy donors' naive CD4 and CD8 T cells. Starting from approximately 500 ng of total RNA, TCR libraries were made with linear amplification. Each CDR3 protein is one row after TCRdb ran MiXCR on the reads. The sample has approximately 200,000 distinct CDR3 sequences; around 74% are singletons. The sample was naive CD4+ and CD8+ T cells sorted from blood, pooled from several donors. Receptors originate from a pool of human donors in good health; the sample pools cells from several healthy donors.

The rearrangement uses TRBV4-3 and TRBJ2-7, with TRBD1 matching 7 bases. The V gene's germline CDR1 is LGHNA and CDR2 YSLEER. The ends lost 0 bases at V and 5 bases at J; junction bases unmatched: 7. The CDR3 is made up of 15 amino acids. DNA of the CDR3: TGCGCCAGCAGCCAAGACGAGGGACAGTTAAACGAGCAGTACTTC. Protein sequence: CASSQDEGQLNEQYF.

This clonotype was observed a few times. The V gene is TRBV6-6, the J gene TRBJ1-6, with D perhaps TRBD1 (5 bases). The germline gives CDR1 MNHNY, CDR2 SVGAGI (reference sequence). The V gene lost 5 bases and the J gene lost 3 bases, with 8 bases spanning the gap. The CDR3 is 14 residues long. The CDR3: CASSQDNYNSPLHF. CDR3 DNA sequence: TGTGCCAGCAGTCAGGACAACTATAATTCACCCCTCCACTTT.

CDR3 protein: CSVAAQNTEAFF. The CDR3 nucleotides are TGCAGCGTTGCGGCCCAGAACACTGAAGCTTTCTTT. This chain connects TRBV29-1 to TRBJ1-1; D gene uncertain. Germline V gene data show CDR1 as SQVTM and CDR2 as ANQGSEA. Trimming removed 4 bases at V and 1 base at J, with 7 bases between. The CDR3 spans 12 residues.

The chain couples TRBV30 to TRBJ2-5; the D is unclear. The CDR3 has 11 residues. Germline CDR1 GTSNPN, CDR2 SVGIG (reference sequence). V lost 0 bases, J lost 5 bases, and 4 bases lay in between. DNA for the CDR3: TGTGCCTGGAGTGTTTGGGAGACCCAGTACTTC. Protein sequence: CAWSVWETQYF.

This CDR3 reads CSVDRGVHTEAFF. CDR3 in DNA: TGCAGCGTTGATCGGGGGGTGCACACTGAAGCTTTCTTT. The chain joins TRBV29-1 to TRBJ1-1; perhaps TRBD1 as D (5 bases). Trimming pared 3 bases from V and 3 bases from J, leaving 11 bases between. The CDR3 is 13 amino acids. Germline values: CDR1 SQVTM, CDR2 ANQGSEA.

This clonotype was seen a single time. The rearrangement uses TRBV30 and TRBJ2-3; D remains ambiguous. This CDR3 comprises 12 residues. Trimming stripped 1 base from V and 6 bases from J, with 8 bases between. The V gene's germline CDR1 is GTSNPN and CDR2 SVGIG (reference sequence). CDR3 bases: TGTGCCTGGAGTGAGGTCCCGGATACGCAGTATTTT. Protein sequence: CAWSEVPDTQYF.

In this sample, this clonotype turned up a few times. This sequence joins TRBV19 and TRBJ1-3; 10 nucleotides align to TRBD1. CDR3 length: 15 amino acids. Per the germline V gene, CDR1 is LNHDA and CDR2 is SQIVND (reference sequence). Trimming removed 8 bases from V and 2 bases from J; junction bases left unmatched: 6. CDR3 sequence: CASSPGTGAGNTIYF. The CDR3 nucleotides read TGTGCCAGTTCACCCGGGACAGGGGCTGGAAACACCATATATTTT.

The chain carries TRBV27 and TRBJ1-3; D gene unclear. Between the trimmed V and J ends, which lost 1 base and 4 bases, there was a span of 8 bases. The CDR3 extends over 14 amino acids. Germline V gene data show CDR1 as MNHEY and CDR2 as SMNVEV (reference sequence). CDR3 protein: CASSLYARGNTIYF. DNA for the CDR3: TGTGCCAGCAGTTTATATGCCAGGGGAAACACCATATATTTT.

This clonotype was detected only a few times. The V gene is TRBV6-5, the J gene TRBJ2-1; D is uncertain. V was shortened by 10 bases and J by 8 bases, with 15 bases between the two germline ends. Per germline, CDR1 MNHEY and CDR2 SVGAGI. The CDR3 is 12 amino acids. The CDR3 region is CATRPPEDEQFF. In DNA form, the CDR3 reads TGTGCCACCCGACCCCCGGAAGATGAGCAGTTCTTC.

The chain uses TRBV11-2 and TRBJ2-7; 12 bases match TRBD2. The V gene end was trimmed by 6 bases and the J gene end by 2 bases; junction bases not matched to a gene: 8. The germline CDR1 and CDR2 sequences are SGHAT and FQNNGV. The length of the CDR3 is 16 residues. CDR3 loop: CASRRLAGDRTYEQYF. In nucleotides, the CDR3 is TGTGCCAGCAGAAGACTAGCGGGAGACAGGACCTACGAGCAGTACTTC.

The V gene is TRBV29-1, the J gene TRBJ2-7, with 9 nucleotides matching TRBD2. CDR3 length equals 15 residues. Germline CDR1 SQVTM, CDR2 ANQGSEA. V shed 2 bases and J 0 bases; nucleotides not matched to a gene: 5. CDR3 loop: CSVEKLAGTSYEQYF. CDR3 nucleotide sequence: TGCAGCGTTGAAAAACTAGCGGGTACCTCCTACGAGCAGTACTTC.

The rearrangement uses TRBV6-5 and TRBJ2-7, with 9 positions matching TRBD1. Per germline, CDR1 MNHEY and CDR2 SVGAGI. There are 19 residues in the CDR3. Trimming cost V 0 bases and J 4 bases; bases outside gene matches: 16. CDR3 residues: CASSYSRVGAGTGWYEQYF. The DNA of the CDR3 is TGTGCCAGCAGTTACTCGAGGGTGGGGGCCGGGACAGGGTGGTACGAGCAGTACTTC.

This sequence joins TRBV29-1 and TRBJ1-6; 8 bases line up with TRBD1. The germline CDR1 and CDR2 sequences are SQVTM and ANQGSEA. The CDR3 extends over 13 amino acids. The ends lost 6 bases at V and 9 bases at J; junction bases unmatched: 7. CDR3 coding DNA: TGCAGCGTCCAGGACAGGGAGGGTTCACCCCTCCACTTT. Amino acid sequence: CSVQDREGSPLHF. The entire variable domain, with the rest obtained from reference TRBV29-1 and TRBJ1-6, is as follows: SAVISQKPSRDICQRGTSLTIQCQVDSQVTMMFWYRQQPGQSLTLIATANQGSEATYESGFVIDKFPISRPNLTFSTLTVSNMSPEDSSIYLCSVQDREGSPLHFGNGTRLTVT.

The chain employs TRBV19 and TRBJ1-5; 9 bases match TRBD1. Germline V gene data show CDR1 as LNHDA and CDR2 as SQIVND (reference sequence). The CDR3 totals 15 residues. The V segment lost 7 bases and the J segment 3 bases; nucleotides outside the gene matches: 7. The CDR3 nucleotides read TGTGCCAGTACTAGGACAGGGGCCTTCAATCAGCCCCAGCATTTT. Translating gives CASTRTGAFNQPQHF.

The CDR3 sequence is CASSIDGSEYNEQFF. DNA of the CDR3: TGTGCCAGTAGTATAGACGGGTCGGAGTACAATGAGCAGTTCTTC. The chain employs TRBV19 and TRBJ2-1, with D unclear. CDR1 is LNHDA, CDR2 SQIVND, per germline (reference sequence). The CDR3 runs to 15 residues. Between the trimmed V and J ends, which lost 0 bases and 4 bases, there was a span of 10 bases.

The chain recombines TRBV6-2 or TRBV6-3 with TRBJ2-7; D is possibly TRBD1 (6 bases). This CDR3 region has 15 residues. V dropped 4 bases and J dropped 4 bases, with 17 bases sitting between them. Germline V gene lookup returns CDR1 MNHEY and CDR2 SVGEGT. The chain's CDR3 is CASSFNRDSGYEQYF. CDR3 nucleotide sequence: TGTGCCAGCAGTTTTAACAGGGATTCCGGGTACGAGCAGTACTTC.

This clonotype was observed a few times. V is TRBV5-4 and J is TRBJ2-1; 8 positions agree with TRBD1. V trimming: 4 bases; J trimming: 4 bases; junction bases outside the gene matches: 7. The CDR3 has 15 amino acids. The germline gives CDR1 SGHNT, CDR2 YYREEE (reference sequence). CDR3 in amino acids: CASSGPGQAYNEQFF. CDR3 DNA: TGTGCCAGCAGCGGACCGGGACAGGCGTACAATGAGCAGTTCTTC.

J is TRBJ2-4 and V is TRBV27, with D perhaps matching TRBD1 or TRBD2 (5 bases each). Germline V CDR1 and CDR2: MNHEY, SMNVEV (reference sequence). V was cut by 8 bases and J by 8 bases, with 19 bases left in between. The CDR3 runs 14 residues. CDR3 DNA: TGTGCCAGCCTTCCGATGAGGGGCGCTTACATTCAGTACTTC. It codes for CASLPMRGAYIQYF.

The rearrangement uses TRBV29-1 and TRBJ2-3; no definite D call. V dropped 4 bases and J dropped 2 bases, with 7 bases sitting between them. Germline CDR1 SQVTM, CDR2 ANQGSEA. The CDR3 consists of 12 residues. The CDR3, as DNA: TGCAGCGTTGGAGCCAACACAGATACGCAGTATTTT. Translated: CSVGANTDTQYF.

This rearrangement joins TRBV5-4 to TRBJ1-2; 11 bases agree with TRBD1. CDR3 length equals 15 residues. Trimming took 3 bases from V and 2 from J; bases not matched to a gene: 3. Germline V lookup: CDR1 SGHNT, CDR2 YYREEE (reference sequence). CDR3 in DNA: TGTGCCAGCAGCTGGACAGGGGGCAGAAACTATGGCTACACCTTC. It specifies CASSWTGGRNYGYTF.

On this clonotype: No conserved phenylalanine or tryptophan ends this CDR3, so it is likely a read error. The chain combines TRBV18 with TRBJ1-2; 9 positions agree with TRBD1. Germline trimming cut 3 bases from V and 4 bases from J; bases unmatched to any gene: 0. The CDR3 has 13 residues. Germline CDR1 reads KGHSH; CDR2 reads LQKENI. The CDR3 DNA follows: TGTGCCAGCTCACCGGACAGGGGCTATGGCTACACCCTC. It translates to CASSPDRGYGYTL.

The chain joins TRBV29-1 to TRBJ2-1; D remains unclear. Germline CDR1 SQVTM, CDR2 ANQGSEA. The CDR3 is 11 amino acids. V was pared by 7 bases and J by 4 bases, with 8 bases between. Here the CDR3 reads CSAERYNEQFF. Written as DNA, the CDR3 is TGCAGCGCGGAGCGATACAATGAGCAGTTCTTC.

CDR3 in DNA: TGTGCCAGCAGTCCCCGGACGGACTCGCCGGGTGGCGAGCAGTACTTC. Protein product: CASSPRTDSPGGEQYF. The rearrangement uses TRBV27 and TRBJ2-7; weak D call: TRBD2 (5 bases). CDR3 length: 16 residues. CDR1 is MNHEY, CDR2 SMNVEV, per germline (reference sequence). V dropped 5 bases and J dropped 6 bases, with 23 bases sitting between them.

This chain connects TRBV29-1 to TRBJ2-4, with TRBD1 matching 8 bases. Germline values: CDR1 SQVTM, CDR2 ANQGSEA. Losses at the gene ends were 4 bases for V and 8 bases for J; bases not matched to a gene: 10. This CDR3 region has 14 residues. The CDR3 sequence is CSVGTGQKRDIQYF. The CDR3 DNA sequence: TGCAGCGTTGGGACAGGGCAGAAGAGGGACATTCAGTACTTC.

This clonotype occurred a few times. This chain joins TRBV19 and TRBJ2-1; D might be TRBD1 (5 bases). Germline lookup yields CDR1 LNHDA and CDR2 SQIVND (reference sequence). V lost 3 bases and J 3 bases, leaving 6 bases between the germline ends. This CDR3 contains 13 residues. CDR3 amino acids: CASSIQGYNEQFF. In DNA form, the CDR3 reads TGTGCCAGTAGTATTCAGGGCTACAATGAGCAGTTCTTC.

The chain is built from TRBV29-1 and TRBJ2-7; D is unresolved. V was clipped by 6 bases and J by 0 bases, with 21 bases between them. The CDR3 loop spans 16 amino acids. Per the germline V gene, CDR1 is SQVTM and CDR2 is ANQGSEA. The CDR3 DNA is TGCAGCGTGTCCTTTTACCGAGGACGGATCTCCTACGAGCAGTACTTC. Its protein is CSVSFYRGRISYEQYF.

The chain recombines TRBV14 with TRBJ2-7, with 8 bases that match TRBD1. Germline V gene lookup returns CDR1 SGHDN and CDR2 FVKESK. This CDR3 contains 13 residues. V gave up 3 bases and J gave up 3 bases; unmatched junction bases: 1. The CDR3 protein is CASSHGQGYEQYF. For the CDR3, the DNA is TGTGCCAGCAGCCATGGACAGGGCTACGAGCAGTACTTC.

The gene calls are TRBV29-1 and TRBJ1-2; D not resolved. Germline V gene lookup returns CDR1 SQVTM and CDR2 ANQGSEA. The CDR3 sequence is 14 residues long. The ends were cut back, 3 bases at V and 2 bases at J, with 13 bases in the middle. The CDR3 DNA sequence: TGCAGCGTTGATAGGCCAGCCTTAAACTATGGCTACACCTTC. It is translated as CSVDRPALNYGYTF.

The chain links TRBV12-3 or TRBV12-4 to TRBJ1-5; D may be TRBD1 (5 bases). The CDR3 runs 16 residues. V lost 2 bases to trimming and J lost 3 bases, with 14 bases between them. The CDR3 protein is CASSLSGARDNQPQHF. Written as DNA, the CDR3 is TGTGCCAGCAGTTTATCCGGGGCTCGCGACAATCAGCCCCAGCATTTT.

This chain uses TRBV19 with TRBJ2-1; D is perhaps TRBD1 (6 bases). Germline CDR1 is LNHDA and CDR2 is SQIVND (reference sequence). This CDR3 has 13 amino acids. Trimming took 6 bases from V and 8 from J, leaving 14 bases between them. The CDR3 here is CASSSVSGDEQFF. The CDR3 DNA is TGTGCCAGTAGCTCGGTCTCAGGGGATGAGCAGTTCTTC. Complete variable domain (other parts from reference TRBV19 and TRBJ2-1): DGGITQSPKYLFRKEGQNVTLSCEQNLNHDAMYWYRQDPGQGLRLIYYSQIVNDFQKGDIAEGYSVSREKKESFPLTVTSAQKNPTAFYLCASSSVSGDEQFFGPGTRLTVL.

This clonotype was recorded a few times. The chain recombines TRBV27 with TRBJ1-1, with a weak D call TRBD1 (6 bases). Per germline, CDR1 MNHEY and CDR2 SMNVEV (reference sequence). The V gene lost 2 bases and the J gene lost 8 bases, with 15 bases spanning the gap. This CDR3 region has 14 residues. The CDR3 region is CASSLNRDIREAFF. The CDR3 region has the DNA TGTGCCAGCAGTTTAAACCGGGACATTCGGGAAGCTTTCTTT.